These 14 T cell receptor beta chains came from one sample sequenced in a study of multiple sclerosis patients with progressive multifocal leukoencephalopathy. Produced via immunoSEQ multiplex PCR; TCRdb's table is partial and in-frame only. The sample has some 31,000 clones; roughly 87% are singletons. The time point: time of PML onset. Specimen: PBMCs, collected from a patient treated with natalizumab. These receptors came from a human donor with progressive multifocal leukoencephalopathy.

The chain is built from TRBV28 and TRBJ1-4; D is unresolved. V gave up 6 bases and J gave up 0 bases, with 14 bases separating them. The germline V gene encodes CDR1 MDHEN and CDR2 SYDVKM. CDR3 size: 16 residues. CDR3 loop: CASSGSPGATNEKLFF. The DNA of the CDR3 is TGTGCCAGCAGCGGTTCCCCAGGAGCAACTAATGAAAAACTGTTTTTT. The full variable domain, completed using reference TRBV28 and TRBJ1-4, is DVKVTQSSRYLVKRTGEKVFLECVQDMDHENMFWYRQDPGLGLRLIYFSYDVKMKEKGDIPEGYSVSREKKERFSLILESASTNQTSMYLCASSGSPGATNEKLFFGSGTQLSVL.

CDR3 DNA sequence: TGTGCCAGCAGCACATGGACTCCTCCTACCACAGATACGCAGTATTTT. Translating gives CASSTWTPPTTDTQYF. This chain connects TRBV11-2 to TRBJ2-3; maybe TRBD2 (5 bases). V was shortened by 5 bases and J by 2 bases, with 17 bases between the two germline ends. From germline, CDR1 is SGHAT and CDR2 FQNNGV. The CDR3 contains 16 residues.

This clone showed up just a few times. The chain uses TRBV7-2 and TRBJ1-4; D not certain. This CDR3 comprises 14 residues. The V gene's germline CDR1 is SGHTA and CDR2 FQGNSA. Deletions cut 9 bases from V and 5 bases from J, with 16 bases between. The CDR3 DNA sequence: TGTGCCAGTCATAACGGGGAACAGAATGAAAAACTGTTTTTT. Encoded protein: CASHNGEQNEKLFF.

The chain recombines TRBV7-8 with TRBJ1-4, with a possible D match to TRBD1 (6 bases). The CDR3 is 14 residues long. The V end was cut by 2 bases, the J end by 7 bases, with 11 bases between. Germline-derived CDR1 and CDR2 are SGHVS and FQNEAQ. The CDR3 loop is CASSLTGQGEKLFF. The DNA for the CDR3 is TGTGCCAGCAGCTTAACAGGGCAGGGTGAAAAACTGTTTTTT.

This chain uses TRBV10-3 with TRBJ2-3; D is possibly TRBD2 (6 bases). This CDR3 contains 13 residues. Per the germline V gene, CDR1 is ENHRY and CDR2 is SYGVKD. V gave up 9 bases and J gave up 4 bases, with 14 bases separating them. CDR3 nucleotides: TGTGCCATTCCGGGGGTTTCGGCAGATACGCAGTATTTT. It specifies CAIPGVSADTQYF.

The sample holds one count of this clone. CDR3 in amino acids: CAISEGRSGANVLTF. As DNA, the CDR3 is TGTGCCATCAGCGAGGGGCGGTCTGGGGCCAACGTCCTGACTTTC. The chain recombines TRBV10-3 with TRBJ2-6; D may be TRBD1 or TRBD2 (5 bases each). Germline V gives CDR1 ENHRY, CDR2 SYGVKD. V lost 6 bases to trimming and J lost 1 base, with 10 bases between them. The length of the CDR3 is 15 residues.

This clone was counted a few times. The chain combines TRBV7-9 with TRBJ1-4; unclear D gene. CDR3 length: 12 amino acids. The V and J ends lost 0 bases and 8 bases respectively, with 4 bases between them. Germline V gene sequence: CDR1 SEHNR, CDR2 FQNEAQ (reference sequence). The CDR3 coding sequence is TGTGCCAGCAGCTTAGCGAAGGAAAAACTGTTTTTT. Amino acids: CASSLAKEKLFF.

The sample holds one count of this clone. The chain couples TRBV4-3 to TRBJ2-1; D possibly corresponds to TRBD1 (6 bases). Trimming shortened V by 4 bases and J by 0 bases, and 10 bases separated the two germline ends. The germline V gene encodes CDR1 LGHNA and CDR2 YSLEER. CDR3 length: 15 amino acids. Written as DNA, the CDR3 is TGCGCCAGCAGCCCGGGACATGCCTCCTACAATGAGCAGTTCTTC. The encoded protein is CASSPGHASYNEQFF.

The chain has TRBV18 and TRBJ1-3; no clear D gene. Germline CDR1 KGHSH, CDR2 LQKENI. The CDR3 is 17 residues long. V shed 2 bases and J shed 0 bases, with 14 bases lying between them. The CDR3 DNA follows: TGTGCCAGCTCACCATGGACTCCGGACCTCTCTGGAAACACCATATATTTT. It translates to CASSPWTPDLSGNTIYF.

The gene calls are TRBV6-6 and TRBJ1-1; D not resolved. Looked up from germline, CDR1 is MNHNY and CDR2 is SVGAGI (reference sequence). The CDR3 extends over 11 amino acids. Trimming removed 6 bases from V and 7 bases from J, with 9 bases in between. CDR3 protein: CASRVAVEAFF. The CDR3 bases are TGTGCCAGCAGGGTCGCAGTTGAAGCTTTCTTT.

The chain employs TRBV5-1 and TRBJ2-1; 10 bases match TRBD1. Germline values: CDR1 SGHRS, CDR2 YFSETQ. V was pared by 2 bases and J by 8 bases, with 7 bases of the junction left unmatched. This CDR3 contains 15 residues. The CDR3 protein is CASSLGGQGLDEQFF. CDR3 nucleotide sequence: TGCGCCAGCAGCTTAGGGGGACAGGGGCTGGATGAGCAGTTCTTC.

The chain joins TRBV7-8 to TRBJ2-7; unclear D gene. The CDR3 has 13 amino acids. Germline-derived CDR1 and CDR2 are SGHVS and FQNEAQ. Trimming took off 6 bases at V and 3 bases at J, with 12 bases between the two ends. CDR3 amino acids: CASSGVLDYEQYF. CDR3 nucleotide sequence: TGTGCCAGCAGTGGGGTTTTGGACTACGAGCAGTACTTC.

This chain connects TRBV19 to TRBJ1-3, with unresolved D. Deletions cut 5 bases from V and 7 bases from J, with 3 bases between. The CDR3 is 10 amino acids. Germline V gene lookup returns CDR1 LNHDA and CDR2 SQIVND (reference sequence). The CDR3 region is CASSWNTIYF. The CDR3 nucleotides are TGTGCCAGTAGTTGGAACACCATATATTTT.

The chain combines TRBV5-1 with TRBJ2-7; D is unclear. This CDR3 contains 13 residues. In germline, CDR1 is SGHRS, CDR2 YFSETQ. V shed 4 bases and J shed 5 bases, with 13 bases lying between them. DNA for the CDR3: TGCGCCAGCAGCATGCGAGACCTAGACGAGCAGTACTTC. This encodes CASSMRDLDEQYF.